This T cell receptor beta chain was captured by sequencing in a study of blood T cell repertoires in COVID-19. Turning to the study itself: Sample material is recorded as cDNA or gDNA derived from T cells, B-cell-depleted T cells, or PBMCs.

As processed by the authors: Amplifying reference gene primers gave estimates of nucleated cell counts. TCRdb's copy holds only in-frame clones and misses some; the assay was immunoSEQ multiplex PCR. V and J calls and clone size come straight from that table; D and trimming were deduced from the DNA. The table shows under 100,000 clones, with roughly 76% occurring only once. CDR1 and CDR2 from the germline V gene are MDHEN and SYDVKM. With 3 bases removed from V and 7 bases from J, the gap between germline ends came to 9 bases. There are 12 residues in the CDR3. This TCR was sampled from an elderly woman with active or convalescent COVID-19. The chain recombines TRBV28 with TRBJ1-1; possibly TRBD1 for D (5 bases). The sequenced sample consisted of peripheral blood. CDR3 loop: CASSFRRGEAFF. DNA for the CDR3: TGTGCCAGCAGTTTTAGAAGGGGTGAAGCTTTCTTT.